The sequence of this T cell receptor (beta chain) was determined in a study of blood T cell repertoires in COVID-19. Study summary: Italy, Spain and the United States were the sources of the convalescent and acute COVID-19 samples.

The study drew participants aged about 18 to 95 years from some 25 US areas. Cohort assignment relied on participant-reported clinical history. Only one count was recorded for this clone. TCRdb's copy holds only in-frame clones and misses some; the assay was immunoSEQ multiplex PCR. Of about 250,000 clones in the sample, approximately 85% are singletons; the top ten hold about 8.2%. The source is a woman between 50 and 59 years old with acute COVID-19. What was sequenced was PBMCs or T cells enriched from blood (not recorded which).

CDR3 loop: CASSYTAGTPNTEAFF. CDR3 nucleotides: TGTGCCAGCAGTTACACGGCCGGGACACCGAACACTGAAGCTTTCTTT. The chain employs TRBV6-5 and TRBJ1-1; weak D call: TRBD1 (6 bases). This CDR3 spans 16 amino acids. Germline loops: CDR1 MNHEY, CDR2 SVGAGI. The V and J ends lost 2 bases and 1 base respectively, with 14 bases between them.